This entry concerns a single TCR beta chain. Only in-frame clones appear in the TCRdb table, and some are missing; sequencing was by immunoSEQ multiplex PCR. Of 65,000 to 90,000 clones in the sample, approximately 80% are singletons; the top ten hold approximately 5.1%. These data originate in a study of blood T cell repertoires in COVID-19. The sample taken for sequencing was peripheral blood. The TCR was taken from a woman over 75 with active or convalescent COVID-19.

This CDR3 reads CASSQGAREPQHF. CDR3 nucleotide sequence: TGCGCCAGCAGCCAAGGGGCGAGGGAGCCCCAGCATTTT. V usage is TRBV4-1 and J usage is TRBJ1-5; D is ambiguous. The CDR3 spans 13 residues. Trimming left V 1 base short and J 8 bases short, with 9 bases between. Germline CDR1 reads MGHRA; CDR2 reads YSYEKL.